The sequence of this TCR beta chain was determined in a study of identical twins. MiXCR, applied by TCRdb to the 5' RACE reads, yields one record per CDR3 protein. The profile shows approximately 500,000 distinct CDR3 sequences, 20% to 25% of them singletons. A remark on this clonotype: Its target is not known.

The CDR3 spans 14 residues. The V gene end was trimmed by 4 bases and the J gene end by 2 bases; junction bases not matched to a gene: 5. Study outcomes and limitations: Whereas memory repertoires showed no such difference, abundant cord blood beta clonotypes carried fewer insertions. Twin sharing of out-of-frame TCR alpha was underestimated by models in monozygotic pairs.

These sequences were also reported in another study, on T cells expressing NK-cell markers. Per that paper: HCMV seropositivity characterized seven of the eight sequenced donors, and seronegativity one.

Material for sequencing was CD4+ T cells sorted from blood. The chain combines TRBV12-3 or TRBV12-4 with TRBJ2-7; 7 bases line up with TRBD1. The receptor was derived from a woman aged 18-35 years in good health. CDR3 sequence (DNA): TGTGCCAGCAGTTCAACAGGGGTGCCCTACGAGCAGTACTTC. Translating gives CASSSTGVPYEQYF.